The 25 T cell receptor beta chains below come from one sample, sequenced in a study of blood T cell repertoires in COVID-19. TCRdb's table, derived via immunoSEQ multiplex PCR, lists solely in-frame clones and lacks some. The table includes 150,000 to 200,000 clones, over 70% detected once. Sequencing was carried out using PBMCs or T cells enriched from blood (not recorded which). The origin of the receptors is a man in his fifties or sixties who had recovered from COVID-19.

The genes are TRBV21-1 and TRBJ2-4; the D call of TRBD2 is as the table states it, not checked on the DNA. TRBV21-1 is labeled a pseudogene. The CDR3 totals 17 residues. CDR3 sequence: CASSTSEAGAPKNIQYF. CDR3 coding DNA: TGTGCCAGCAGCACGAGCGAAGCGGGAGCCCCCAAAAACATTCAGTACTTC.

This clone has just one count. V and J are TRBV18 and TRBJ1-6, with TRBD1 matching over 9 bases. In germline, CDR1 is KGHSH, CDR2 LQKENI. The length of the CDR3 is 15 residues. The ends lost 4 bases at V and 7 bases at J; junction bases unmatched: 5. The CDR3 region is CASSRGGQGNSPLHF. The CDR3 DNA is TGTGCCAGCTCACGCGGGGGACAGGGCAATTCACCCCTCCACTTT.

This rearrangement joins TRBV6-5 to TRBJ2-1; no definite D call. Deletions cut 8 bases from V and 2 bases from J, with 13 bases between. The germline gives CDR1 MNHEY, CDR2 SVGAGI. The CDR3 consists of 14 residues. DNA of the CDR3: TGTGCCAGCCGTCCAACCTATACCTACAATGAGCAGTTCTTC. Translated: CASRPTYTYNEQFF.

The V call is TRBV6-5, the J call TRBJ1-6, with a possible D match to TRBD1 (6 bases). Germline CDR1 is MNHEY and CDR2 is SVGAGI. Deletions cut 11 bases from V and 7 bases from J, with 15 bases between. This CDR3 spans 13 amino acids. The CDR3 region is CAGRGQSNSPLHF. The CDR3 DNA reads as TGTGCCGGGAGAGGACAGTCAAATTCACCCCTCCACTTT.

This chain connects TRBV27 to TRBJ1-5; D may be TRBD1 (5 bases). V lost 1 base and J lost 1, with 14 bases in between. Per germline, CDR1 MNHEY and CDR2 SMNVEV (reference sequence). The CDR3 has 17 amino acids. The CDR3 loop reads CASSLYPPGGSNQPQHF. In DNA, the CDR3 is TGTGCCAGCAGTTTATATCCCCCCGGGGGGAGCAATCAGCCCCAGCATTTT.

This rearrangement joins TRBV10-2 to TRBJ2-1, with 7 bases aligning to TRBD2. Germline assignment: CDR1 WSHSY and CDR2 SAAADI. This CDR3 region has 16 residues. With 7 bases clipped from V and 5 bases from J, the junction kept 14 bases outside the gene matches. The CDR3 DNA follows: TGCGCCAGCACGAGAGTTAGCGGGCAGATGAACAATGAGCAGTTCTTC. Its protein is CASTRVSGQMNNEQFF.

This clone was observed a few times. This sequence joins TRBV4-2 and TRBJ2-7; 11 bases fit TRBD2. CDR1 and CDR2 from the germline V gene are LGHNA and YNFKEQ. CDR3 length: 20 residues. The V and J ends lost 0 bases and 0 bases, in that order; junction bases with no gene match: 13. The CDR3 DNA is TGTGCCAGCAGCCAAGAAGAGGCTAGCGGGGGGTCTACGAGCTCCTACGAGCAGTACTTC. The encoded protein is CASSQEEASGGSTSSYEQYF.

The V call is TRBV14, the J call TRBJ2-6, with D possibly being TRBD1 (5 bases). CDR1 SGHDN and CDR2 FVKESK come from the germline V gene. The CDR3 has 18 residues. Trimming shortened V by 1 base and J by 1 base, and 14 bases separated the two germline ends. This CDR3 reads CASSQAGDSRSGANVLTF. DNA for the CDR3: TGTGCCAGCAGCCAAGCCGGCGACAGCCGATCTGGGGCCAACGTCCTGACTTTC.

V is TRBV5-1 and J is TRBJ1-5; D remains ambiguous. The CDR3 extends over 15 amino acids. Germline V gene sequence: CDR1 SGHRS, CDR2 YFSETQ. Trimming removed 0 bases from V and 0 bases from J, with 7 bases in between. CDR3 in amino acids: CASSLDGHSNQPQHF. The CDR3 bases are TGCGCCAGCAGCTTGGACGGTCATAGCAATCAGCCCCAGCATTTT.

The V and J genes are TRBV7-6 and TRBJ2-2; D might be TRBD2 (5 bases). The V end was cut by 1 base, the J end by 6 bases, with 9 bases between. The CDR3 totals 14 residues. Germline V gene sequence: CDR1 SGHVS, CDR2 FNYEAQ. The CDR3 reads CASSLDIGAGELFF. DNA for the CDR3: TGTGCCAGCAGCTTAGATATCGGGGCCGGGGAGCTGTTTTTT.

The rearrangement uses TRBV20-1 and TRBJ2-7; D is uncertain. This CDR3 region has 11 residues. Deletions cut 6 bases from V and 5 bases from J, with 11 bases between. Germline V gives CDR1 DFQATT, CDR2 SNEGSKA (reference sequence). The CDR3 reads CSATWPNEQYF. The CDR3 coding sequence is TGCAGTGCAACGTGGCCAAACGAGCAGTACTTC.

This clone was observed a single time. J is TRBJ2-7 and V is TRBV5-1; TRBD1 agrees at 8 bases. The CDR3 is 14 residues long. The V and J ends lost 4 bases and 5 bases, in that order; junction bases with no gene match: 8. From germline, CDR1 is SGHRS and CDR2 YFSETQ. CDR3 loop: CASSPLDRVHEQYF. In DNA form, the CDR3 reads TGCGCCAGCAGCCCGCTGGACAGGGTCCACGAGCAGTACTTC.

The V call is TRBV11-3, the J call TRBJ2-6; 8 bases match TRBD1. Germline values: CDR1 SGHNT, CDR2 YENEEA. CDR3 size: 15 residues. With 6 bases clipped from V and 4 bases from J, the junction kept 5 bases outside the gene matches. The CDR3 DNA is TGTGCCAGCAGTGGCAGGGGGCCCGGGGCCAACGTCCTGACTTTC. Amino acids: CASSGRGPGANVLTF.

The chain uses TRBV18 and TRBJ1-5; D is unclear. CDR3 length equals 15 residues. Trimming shortened V by 6 bases and J by 7 bases, and 19 bases separated the two germline ends. Germline CDR1 is KGHSH and CDR2 is LQKENI. The CDR3: CASSPRELPGQPQHF. DNA for the CDR3: TGTGCCAGCTCGCCCCGGGAACTACCGGGGCAGCCCCAGCATTTT.

This chain links TRBV14 with TRBJ1-1; D is undetermined. The V end lost 0 bases, the J end lost 1 base, and 15 bases lay between the germline ends. This CDR3 is 17 amino acids long. Germline loops: CDR1 SGHDN, CDR2 FVKESK. In DNA form, the CDR3 reads TGTGCCAGCAGCCAAGATCCGGGGTCCGTTTCGAACACTGAAGCTTTCTTT. It codes for CASSQDPGSVSNTEAFF.

The rearrangement links TRBV28 to TRBJ1-4, with TRBD1 matching 8 bases. J gave up 3 bases and V 5 bases, and 11 bases lay outside the gene matches. Germline V gene data show CDR1 as MDHEN and CDR2 as SYDVKM. The CDR3 sequence is 17 residues long. CDR3 coding DNA: TGTGCCAGCAGTCCTCTCCTTAGGACAGGGTCTAATGAAAAACTGTTTTTT. This encodes CASSPLLRTGSNEKLFF.

CDR3 in amino acids: CASSLVSGSGNEKLFF. Written as DNA, the CDR3 is TGTGCCAGCAGCTTAGTTTCCGGGTCGGGTAATGAAAAACTGTTTTTT. J is TRBJ1-4 and V is TRBV7-9; the D is unclear. Germline V CDR1 and CDR2: SEHNR, FQNEAQ (reference sequence). The V gene lost 1 base and the J gene lost 4 bases, with 13 bases spanning the gap. The length of the CDR3 is 16 residues.

The chain employs TRBV7-9 and TRBJ2-7; possible D gene TRBD1, 6 bases. Trimming cost V 2 bases and J 5 bases, with 13 bases left between them. CDR3 length equals 14 residues. CDR1 SEHNR and CDR2 FQNEAQ come from the germline V gene (reference sequence). CDR3 residues: CASSLTGQFHEQYF. The CDR3 DNA is TGTGCCAGCAGCTTAACAGGGCAGTTCCACGAGCAGTACTTC.

The chain has TRBV7-6 and TRBJ2-7; 7 positions match TRBD1. The V gene's germline CDR1 is SGHVS and CDR2 FNYEAQ. The J segment lost 7 bases and the V segment lost 5 bases, leaving 11 bases of the junction unmatched. The CDR3 loop spans 14 amino acids. The CDR3 is CASSLTRGFGEQYF. The DNA for the CDR3 is TGTGCCAGCAGCCTGACCAGGGGGTTTGGGGAGCAGTACTTC.

The gene calls are TRBV5-1 and TRBJ2-7, with D possibly TRBD1 on 5 matching bases. Germline lookup yields CDR1 SGHRS and CDR2 YFSETQ. With 4 bases removed from V and 0 bases from J, the gap between germline ends came to 14 bases. The CDR3 sequence is 15 residues long. Written as DNA, the CDR3 is TGCGCCAGCAGCCTAGATACAGGTAACTCCTACGAGCAGTACTTC. Translated, it gives CASSLDTGNSYEQYF.

The chain carries TRBV5-5 and TRBJ1-2; TRBD1 matches at 8 bases. Germline CDR1 reads SGHKS; CDR2 reads YYEKEE (reference sequence). This CDR3 spans 15 amino acids. Trimming cost V 0 bases and J 2 bases; bases outside gene matches: 3. CDR3 region: CASSLEGQANYGYTF. CDR3 bases: TGTGCCAGCAGCTTGGAGGGACAGGCCAACTATGGCTACACCTTC.

The chain employs TRBV6-5 and TRBJ1-1, with D perhaps matching TRBD1 (5 bases). The V end was cut by 6 bases, the J end by 2 bases, with 13 bases between. Germline loops: CDR1 MNHEY, CDR2 SVGAGI. CDR3 length: 14 amino acids. The CDR3 loop reads CASSSLGHNTEAFF. CDR3 DNA: TGTGCCAGCAGCTCACTCGGACATAACACTGAAGCTTTCTTT.

This sequence joins TRBV27 and TRBJ2-1, with D unresolved. Germline CDR1 and CDR2: MNHEY and SMNVEV (reference sequence). The V gene lost 2 bases and the J gene lost 4 bases, with 9 bases spanning the gap. This CDR3 is built from 14 residues. CDR3 sequence: CASSLTVDYNEQFF. CDR3 bases: TGTGCCAGCAGTTTAACAGTAGATTACAATGAGCAGTTCTTC.

The genes are TRBV5-1 and TRBJ2-3; D is unclear. CDR1 is SGHRS, CDR2 YFSETQ, per germline. V was trimmed by 2 bases and J by 4 bases, leaving 8 bases between them. The CDR3 covers 13 residues. The CDR3 DNA sequence: TGCGCCAGCAGCTTCGGAGACCCAGATACGCAGTATTTT. Protein: CASSFGDPDTQYF.

The genes are TRBV12-3 or TRBV12-4 and TRBJ2-1, with 12 bases identical to TRBD2. J gave up 5 bases and V 8 bases, and 1 base lay outside the gene matches. The CDR3 consists of 13 residues. This CDR3 reads CASGLAGNNEQFF. The CDR3 DNA reads as TGTGCCAGCGGACTAGCGGGAAACAATGAGCAGTTCTTC.